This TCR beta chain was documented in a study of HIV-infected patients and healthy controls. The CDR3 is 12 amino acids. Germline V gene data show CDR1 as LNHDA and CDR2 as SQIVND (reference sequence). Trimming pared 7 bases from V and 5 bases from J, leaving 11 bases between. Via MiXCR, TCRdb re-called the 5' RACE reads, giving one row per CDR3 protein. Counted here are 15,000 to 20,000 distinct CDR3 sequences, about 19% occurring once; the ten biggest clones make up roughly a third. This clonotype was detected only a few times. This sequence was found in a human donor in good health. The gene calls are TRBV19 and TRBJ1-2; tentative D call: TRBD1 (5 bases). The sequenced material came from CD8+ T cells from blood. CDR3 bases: TGTGCCAGTACCCTCGACAGATATGGCTACACCTTC. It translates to CASTLDRYGYTF.